The T cell receptor beta chain described here comes from a study of beta chain features in type 1 diabetes. Investigators reverse transcribed all isolated RNA, so they sequenced expressed TCRB transcripts. TCRdb's table, derived via immunoSEQ multiplex PCR, lists solely in-frame clones and lacks some. The sample has 150,000 to 200,000 clones, roughly 60% seen once; the top ten hold about 0.1%. Germline CDR1 and CDR2: SGHDT and YYEEEE. The CDR3 totals 14 residues. V shed 2 bases, J shed 8 bases, and the junction held 5 bases outside the gene matches. Stem cell-like memory, regulatory, central memory and naive CD4+ cells were sorted via CD45RO/CCR7/CD25/CD127/CD95/CD27. Note on this clone: The antigen is unknown.

Findings and limits, study-wide: Moderate but significant shortening of TCRB CDR3s was recorded in all four CD4+ subsets from Type 1 diabetes patients.

Material for sequencing was naive CD4+ T cells from blood. J is TRBJ2-4 and V is TRBV5-6; 9 bases match TRBD1. The source of this sequence is a man aged 25 to 40 with type 1 diabetes. The CDR3 spells CASSFGGTGHIQYF. The CDR3 coding sequence is TGTGCCAGCAGCTTCGGTGGGACAGGGCACATTCAGTACTTC.